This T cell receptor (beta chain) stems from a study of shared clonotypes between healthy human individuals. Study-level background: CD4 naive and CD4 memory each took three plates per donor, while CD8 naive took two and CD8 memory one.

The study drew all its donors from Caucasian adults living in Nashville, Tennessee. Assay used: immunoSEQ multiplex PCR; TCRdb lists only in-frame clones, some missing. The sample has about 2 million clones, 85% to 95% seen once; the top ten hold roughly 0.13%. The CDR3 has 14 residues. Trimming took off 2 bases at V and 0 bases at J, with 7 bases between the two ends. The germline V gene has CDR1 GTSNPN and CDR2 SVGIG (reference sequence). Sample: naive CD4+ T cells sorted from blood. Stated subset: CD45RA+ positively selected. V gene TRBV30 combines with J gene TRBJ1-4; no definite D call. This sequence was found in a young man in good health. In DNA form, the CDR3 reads TGTGCCTGGAGTCCGTTAACAACTAATGAAAAACTGTTTTTT. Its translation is CAWSPLTTNEKLFF.